A selection of T cell receptor beta chains follows, all from one sample in a study of cytomegalovirus exposure and HLA in healthy donors. Some clones are missing from TCRdb's copy, which holds only in-frame ones; the method was immunoSEQ multiplex PCR. The table records about 94,000 clones, around 74% of them present only once. The sequencing input was PBMCs. Receptor source: a man aged 40-55 years in good health and CMV-seropositive. CDR3s include the opening cysteine and the closing phenylalanine or tryptophan. A D gene is named only where the DNA matches it firmly. Rows give clone size only sometimes, using once, few, many, or a class for an expanded clone.

v_call,d_call,j_call,clone_size,cdr3_aa,cdr3_nt
TRBV5-1,-,TRBJ2-3,-,CASSYSDIFTDTQYF,TGCGCCAGCAGCTATTCGGACATCTTCACAGATACGCAGTATTTT
TRBV4-1,-,TRBJ2-3,-,CASSQEAGAGVSDTQYF,TGCGCCAGCAGCCAAGAGGCGGGGGCGGGGGTGTCAGATACGCAGTATTTT
TRBV5-1,-,TRBJ2-2,-,CASSLKSGGTGELFF,TGCGCCAGCAGCTTAAAGTCAGGTGGGACCGGGGAGCTGTTTTTT
TRBV5-6,TRBD1,TRBJ1-6,-,CASSLAGDSKNSPLHF,TGTGCCAGCAGCTTGGCCGGGGACAGTAAAAATTCACCCCTCCACTTT
TRBV29-1,-,TRBJ1-1,large,CSVQRGYGEAFF,TGCAGCGTACAACGGGGGTACGGCGAAGCTTTCTTT
TRBV10-3,TRBD2,TRBJ2-1,-,CAISSSGGLTSYNEQFF,TGTGCCATCTCCTCTAGCGGGGGGCTAACCTCCTACAATGAGCAGTTCTTC
TRBV18,TRBD2,TRBJ2-1,-,CASSPLTPSGRGGNEQFF,TGTGCCAGCTCACCACTGACCCCTAGCGGGAGAGGGGGGAATGAGCAGTTCTTC
TRBV5-1,TRBD2,TRBJ2-3,-,CASGSTSGGAADTQYF,TGCGCCAGCGGATCAACTAGCGGGGGGGCTGCAGATACGCAGTATTTT
TRBV5-1,TRBD1,TRBJ2-3,-,CASSLQGQGLDTQYF,TGCGCCAGCAGCTTGCAGGGACAGGGTTTGGATACGCAGTATTTT
TRBV5-1,-,TRBJ1-1,-,CASSLLGDYGAEAFF,TGCGCCAGCAGCTTGTTGGGGGACTATGGCGCTGAAGCTTTCTTT
TRBV5-1,TRBD2,TRBJ2-3,-,CASSDRGGRADTQYF,TGCGCCAGCAGCGATAGGGGAGGGAGGGCAGATACGCAGTATTTT
TRBV4-1,TRBD1,TRBJ2-2,-,CASSQRGRQGSTGELFF,TGCGCCAGCAGCCAGAGGGGTCGACAGGGGTCGACCGGGGAGCTGTTTTTT
TRBV19,-,TRBJ2-2,-,CASKEVVRRGRTGELFF,TGTGCCAGTAAGGAAGTGGTCAGGCGGGGACGGACCGGGGAGCTGTTTTTT
TRBV7-9,-,TRBJ2-1,-,CASSPGHRGDEQFF,TGTGCCAGCAGCCCGGGACATAGGGGCGATGAGCAGTTCTTC
TRBV27,-,TRBJ2-1,-,CASSHPRRQGTGNEQFF,TGTGCCAGCAGTCATCCCCGCCGGCAGGGGACGGGGAATGAGCAGTTCTTC
TRBV9,TRBD2,TRBJ2-1,-,CASSPGTSGGGEQFF,TGTGCCAGCAGCCCCGGGACTAGCGGTGGAGGTGAGCAGTTCTTC
TRBV28,-,TRBJ1-1,few,CASSNRAFFAFF,TGTGCCAGCAGTAACAGGGCCTTTTTTGCTTTCTTT
TRBV6-5,TRBD1,TRBJ2-7,-,CASSPDRGSYEQYF,TGTGCCAGCAGCCCCGACAGGGGGTCCTACGAGCAGTACTTC
TRBV14,TRBD1,TRBJ1-6,-,CASSLIGQAYNSPLHF,TGTGCCAGCAGCCTCATCGGACAGGCCTATAATTCACCCCTCCACTTT
TRBV7-8,TRBD2,TRBJ2-7,few,CASSLVLAGEGTYEQYF,TGTGCCAGCAGCTTAGTGCTAGCGGGAGAGGGCACCTACGAGCAGTACTTC
TRBV18,-,TRBJ2-5,-,CASSPGSQETQYF,TGTGCCAGCTCACCGGGGAGCCAAGAGACCCAGTACTTC
TRBV6-1,TRBD1,TRBJ1-1,-,CASSRTGNPTEAFF,TGTGCCAGCAGCCGGACAGGGAATCCCACTGAAGCTTTCTTT
TRBV15,-,TRBJ1-2,-,CATSRETIPYGYTF,TGTGCCACCAGCAGAGAGACTATACCATATGGCTACACCTTC
TRBV27,TRBD1,TRBJ2-7,-,CASSNRGPSDEQYF,TGTGCCAGCTCGAACAGGGGCCCCTCGGACGAGCAGTACTTC
TRBV30,-,TRBJ2-1,-,CASKSWVQVGNEQFF,TGTGCCTCCAAGAGTTGGGTCCAGGTGGGCAATGAGCAGTTCTTC
TRBV27,-,TRBJ1-5,-,CASSLGADSNQPQHF,TGTGCCAGCAGTTTGGGCGCAGATAGCAATCAGCCCCAGCATTTT
TRBV29-1,TRBD1,TRBJ1-2,few,CSVGTGAVYGYTF,TGCAGCGTAGGGACAGGGGCTGTCTATGGCTACACCTTC
TRBV29-1,-,TRBJ2-2,few,CSGGVDTGELFF,TGCAGCGGGGGGGTGGACACCGGGGAGCTGTTTTTT
TRBV6-6,-,TRBJ2-1,-,CASSLDYNYNEQFF,TGTGCCAGCAGCCTCGATTACAACTACAATGAGCAGTTCTTC
TRBV5-1,TRBD1,TRBJ2-5,-,CASSLGLLDRAGTQYF,TGCGCCAGCAGCTTGGGACTTCTCGACAGGGCGGGGACCCAGTACTTC
TRBV10-1,TRBD2,TRBJ2-7,-,CASSESRGARDEQYF,TGCGCCAGCAGTGAGTCGCGGGGGGCTCGCGACGAGCAGTACTTC
TRBV5-6,-,TRBJ2-7,-,CASSLAAGRTYEQYF,TGTGCCAGCAGCTTGGCAGCAGGGAGGACCTACGAGCAGTACTTC
TRBV6-6,TRBD1,TRBJ2-1,-,CASSSGQGAYNEQFF,TGTGCCAGCAGCTCGGGACAGGGGGCTTACAATGAGCAGTTCTTC
TRBV6-6,-,TRBJ2-5,-,CASSYSNVGGLREQYF,TGTGCCAGCAGTTACTCCAATGTGGGGGGGCTCAGGGAGCAGTACTTC
TRBV4-3,TRBD2,TRBJ2-7,once,CASSPSTSVYEQYF,TGCGCCAGCAGCCCCTCGACTAGCGTGTACGAGCAGTACTTC
TRBV10-3,TRBD2,TRBJ2-1,-,CAISGGEWSEQFF,TGTGCCATCAGCGGGGGGGAGTGGAGTGAGCAGTTCTTC
TRBV10-2,-,TRBJ2-3,once,CASLPSGTDTQYF,TGCGCCAGCTTGCCTAGCGGCACAGATACGCAGTATTTT
TRBV9,TRBD1,TRBJ1-2,-,CASGKQGALYGYTF,TGTGCCAGTGGGAAACAGGGGGCGTTATATGGCTACACCTTC